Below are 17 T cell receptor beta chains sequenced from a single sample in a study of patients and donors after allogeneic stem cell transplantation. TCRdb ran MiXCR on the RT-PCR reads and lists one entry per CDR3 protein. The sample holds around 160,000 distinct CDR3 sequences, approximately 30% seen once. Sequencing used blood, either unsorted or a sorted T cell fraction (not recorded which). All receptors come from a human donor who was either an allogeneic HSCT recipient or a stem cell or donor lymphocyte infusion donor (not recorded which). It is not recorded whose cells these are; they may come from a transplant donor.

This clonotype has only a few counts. The CDR3 sequence: CASSTQTSRSTDTQYF. The CDR3, as DNA: TGTGCCAGCAGTACGCAGACTAGCCGAAGCACAGATACGCAGTATTTT. The chain links TRBV6-5 to TRBJ2-3; 7 nucleotides agree with TRBD2. CDR1 is MNHEY, CDR2 SVGAGI, per germline. The CDR3 totals 16 residues. J was trimmed by 0 bases and V by 5 bases; bases with no gene match: 8.

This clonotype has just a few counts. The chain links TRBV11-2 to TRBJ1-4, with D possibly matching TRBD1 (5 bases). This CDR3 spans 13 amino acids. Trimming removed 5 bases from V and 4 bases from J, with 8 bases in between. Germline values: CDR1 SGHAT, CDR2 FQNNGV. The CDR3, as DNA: TGTGCCAGCAGCAGGGGAGTTAATGAAAAACTGTTTTTT. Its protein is CASSRGVNEKLFF.

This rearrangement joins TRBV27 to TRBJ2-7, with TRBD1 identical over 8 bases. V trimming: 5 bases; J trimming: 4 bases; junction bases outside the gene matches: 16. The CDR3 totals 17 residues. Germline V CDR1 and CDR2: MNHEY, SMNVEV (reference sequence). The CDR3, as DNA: TGTGCCAGCAGTCCTCAAACCGGACAGGGAAGGATATACGAGCAGTACTTC. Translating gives CASSPQTGQGRIYEQYF.

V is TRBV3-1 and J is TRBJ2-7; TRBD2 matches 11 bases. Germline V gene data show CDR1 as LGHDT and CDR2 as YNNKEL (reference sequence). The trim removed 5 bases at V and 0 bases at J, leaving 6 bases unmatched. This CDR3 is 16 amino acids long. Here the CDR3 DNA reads TGTGCCAGCAGCTTCTCAGGGACTAGCGGCTCCTACGAGCAGTACTTC. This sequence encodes CASSFSGTSGSYEQYF.

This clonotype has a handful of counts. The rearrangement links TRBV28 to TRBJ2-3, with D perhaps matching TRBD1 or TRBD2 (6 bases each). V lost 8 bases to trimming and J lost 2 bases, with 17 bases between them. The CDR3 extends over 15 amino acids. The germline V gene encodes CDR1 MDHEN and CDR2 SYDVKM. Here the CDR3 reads CASGLYTGATDTQYF. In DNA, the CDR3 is TGTGCCAGCGGGCTTTACACGGGGGCCACAGATACGCAGTATTTT.

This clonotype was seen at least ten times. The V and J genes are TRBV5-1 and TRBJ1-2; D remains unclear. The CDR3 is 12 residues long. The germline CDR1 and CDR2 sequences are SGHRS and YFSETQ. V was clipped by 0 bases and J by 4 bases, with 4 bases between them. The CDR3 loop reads CASSLDSYGYTF. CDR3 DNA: TGCGCCAGCAGCTTGGACAGCTATGGCTACACCTTC.

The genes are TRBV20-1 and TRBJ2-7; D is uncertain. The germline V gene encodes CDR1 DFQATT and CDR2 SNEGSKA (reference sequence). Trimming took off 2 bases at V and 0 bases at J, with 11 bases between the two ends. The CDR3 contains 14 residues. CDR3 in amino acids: CSARPRAVSYEQYF. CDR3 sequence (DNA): TGCAGTGCTAGACCTCGGGCGGTCTCCTACGAGCAGTACTTC.

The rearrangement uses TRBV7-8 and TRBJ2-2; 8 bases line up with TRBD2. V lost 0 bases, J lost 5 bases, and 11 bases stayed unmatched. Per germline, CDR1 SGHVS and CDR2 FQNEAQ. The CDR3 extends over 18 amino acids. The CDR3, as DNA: TGTGCCAGCAGCTTAGCGCGGTACGGGAGGGCCCGAACCGGGGAGCTGTTTTTT. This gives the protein CASSLARYGRARTGELFF. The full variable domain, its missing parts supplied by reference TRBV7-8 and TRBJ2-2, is GAGVSQSPRYKVAKRGQDVALRCDPISGHVSLFWYQQALGQGPEFLTYFQNEAQLDKSGLPSDRFFAERPEGSVSTLKIQRTQQEDSAVYLCASSLARYGRARTGELFFGEGSRLTVL.

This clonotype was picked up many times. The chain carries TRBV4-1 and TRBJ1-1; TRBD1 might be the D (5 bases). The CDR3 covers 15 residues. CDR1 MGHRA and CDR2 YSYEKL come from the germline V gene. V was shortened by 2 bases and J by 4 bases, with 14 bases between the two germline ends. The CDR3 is CASSQSVRASTEAFF. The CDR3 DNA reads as TGCGCCAGCAGCCAATCGGTCAGGGCGAGCACTGAAGCTTTCTTT.

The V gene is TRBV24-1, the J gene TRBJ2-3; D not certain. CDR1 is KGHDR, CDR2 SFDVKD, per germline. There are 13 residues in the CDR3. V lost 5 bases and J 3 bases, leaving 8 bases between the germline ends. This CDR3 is CATSGKGTDTQYF. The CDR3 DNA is TGTGCCACCAGTGGGAAGGGAACAGATACGCAGTATTTT.

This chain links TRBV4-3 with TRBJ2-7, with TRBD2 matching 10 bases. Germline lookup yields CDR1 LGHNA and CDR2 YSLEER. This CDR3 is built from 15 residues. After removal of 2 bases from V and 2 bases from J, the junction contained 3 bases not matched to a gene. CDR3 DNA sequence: TGCGCCAGCAGCCAACGGACTAGCGGCACCTACGAGCAGTACTTC. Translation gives CASSQRTSGTYEQYF.

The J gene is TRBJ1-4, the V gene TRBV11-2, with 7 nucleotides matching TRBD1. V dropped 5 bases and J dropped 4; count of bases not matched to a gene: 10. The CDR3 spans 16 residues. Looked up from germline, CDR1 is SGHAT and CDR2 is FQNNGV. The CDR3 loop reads CASSTRRSGGNEKLFF. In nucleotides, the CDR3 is TGTGCCAGCAGCACCCGTCGGTCAGGGGGTAATGAAAAACTGTTTTTT.

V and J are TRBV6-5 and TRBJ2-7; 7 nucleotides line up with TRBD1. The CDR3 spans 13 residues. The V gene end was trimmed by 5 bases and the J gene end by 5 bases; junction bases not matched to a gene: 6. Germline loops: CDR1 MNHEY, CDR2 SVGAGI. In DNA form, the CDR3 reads TGTGCCAGCAGTAGGACAGGCGAGCACGAGCAGTACTTC. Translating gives CASSRTGEHEQYF.

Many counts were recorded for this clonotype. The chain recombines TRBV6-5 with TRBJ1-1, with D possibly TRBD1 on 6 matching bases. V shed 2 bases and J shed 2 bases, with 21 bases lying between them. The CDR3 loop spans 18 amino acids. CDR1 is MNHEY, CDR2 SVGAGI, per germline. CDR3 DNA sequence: TGTGCCAGCAGTTACCCTCGTGGGGGGCTAGGAGTAAACACTGAAGCTTTCTTT. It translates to CASSYPRGGLGVNTEAFF.

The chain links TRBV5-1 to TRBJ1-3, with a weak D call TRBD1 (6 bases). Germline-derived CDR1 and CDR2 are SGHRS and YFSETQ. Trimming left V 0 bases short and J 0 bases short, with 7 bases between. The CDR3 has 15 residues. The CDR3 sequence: CASSLGQVSGNTIYF. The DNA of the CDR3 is TGCGCCAGCAGCTTGGGACAGGTCTCTGGAAACACCATATATTTT.

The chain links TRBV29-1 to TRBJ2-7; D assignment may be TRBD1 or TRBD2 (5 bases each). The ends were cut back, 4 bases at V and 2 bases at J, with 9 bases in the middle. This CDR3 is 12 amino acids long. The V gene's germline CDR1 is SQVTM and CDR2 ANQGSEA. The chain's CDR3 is CSVGEGTYEQYF. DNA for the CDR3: TGCAGCGTTGGTGAGGGGACCTACGAGCAGTACTTC.

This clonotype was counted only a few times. CDR3 region: CASSLFQGSYSPLHF. In DNA, the CDR3 is TGTGCCAGCAGCTTGTTTCAGGGGAGTTATTCACCCCTCCACTTT. This chain connects TRBV5-6 to TRBJ1-6, with a tentative D call TRBD1 (6 bases). CDR1 is SGHDT, CDR2 YYEEEE, per germline. Deletions cut 1 base from V and 8 bases from J, with 13 bases between. This CDR3 has 15 residues. The complete variable domain, with remaining parts taken from reference TRBV5-6 and TRBJ1-6, reads DAGVTQSPTHLIKTRGQQVTLRCSPKSGHDTVSWYQQALGQGPQFIFQYYEEEERQRGNFPDRFSGHQFPNYSSELNVNALLLGDSALYLCASSLFQGSYSPLHFGNGTRLTVT.